This T cell receptor (beta chain) was documented in a study of blood T cell repertoires in COVID-19. Cohort 3 recovery required two negative PCRs, clearance, or symptom resolution. CDR1 and CDR2 from the germline V gene are SGHTA and FQGNSA. V was pared by 2 bases and J by 7 bases, with 9 bases between. The CDR3 totals 13 residues. TCRdb's copy holds only in-frame clones and misses some; the assay was immunoSEQ multiplex PCR. The sample consists of hundreds of thousands of clones, 85% to 90% of them appearing once. The chain couples TRBV7-2 to TRBJ2-4; D remains ambiguous. Sample: PBMCs or T cells enriched from blood (not recorded which). This TCR came from a man aged 40-50 years who had recovered from COVID-19. The CDR3 bases are TGTGCCAGCAGCTTATTAGCTGTGAACATTCAGTACTTC. It codes for CASSLLAVNIQYF.